This entry lists 27 T cell receptor beta chains sequenced from one sample in a study of cytomegalovirus exposure and HLA in healthy donors. Some clones are missing from TCRdb's copy, which holds only in-frame ones; the method was immunoSEQ multiplex PCR. Found here are fewer than 200,000 clones, less than 90% of them singletons; the top ten hold under 7%. The source material was PBMCs. The receptors derive from a woman aged 25 to 39 in good health and CMV-seronegative.

V usage is TRBV18 and J usage is TRBJ1-5; tentatively, D is TRBD1 (6 bases). V was cut by 4 bases and J by 7 bases, with 17 bases left in between. The CDR3 contains 15 residues. The germline V gene encodes CDR1 KGHSH and CDR2 LQKENI. The CDR3 spells CASSLSQGGGQPQHF. CDR3 coding DNA: TGTGCCAGCTCACTAAGTCAGGGAGGGGGACAGCCCCAGCATTTT.

This chain connects TRBV5-1 to TRBJ2-7; TRBD1 aligns across 11 bases. The CDR3 loop spans 16 amino acids. Germline CDR1 is SGHRS and CDR2 is YFSETQ. V lost 3 bases, J lost 0 bases, and 5 bases stayed unmatched. The CDR3 region is CASSSGTGGSSYEQYF. In nucleotides, the CDR3 is TGCGCCAGCAGCTCCGGGACAGGGGGTAGCTCCTACGAGCAGTACTTC.

This chain connects TRBV6-6 to TRBJ1-6; D gene ambiguous. Trimming took off 5 bases at V and 7 bases at J, with 9 bases between the two ends. The germline CDR1 and CDR2 sequences are MNHNY and SVGAGI (reference sequence). The CDR3 is made up of 13 amino acids. The CDR3 DNA sequence: TGTGCCAGCAGTGCCCCGGGGAATTCACCCCTCCACTTT. Its translation: CASSAPGNSPLHF.

The gene calls are TRBV5-4 and TRBJ1-2, with 7 bases fitting TRBD1. The trim removed 3 bases at V and 2 bases at J, leaving 7 bases unmatched. Germline V lookup: CDR1 SGHNT, CDR2 YYREEE (reference sequence). The CDR3 loop spans 15 amino acids. CDR3 sequence: CASSSTTGNNYGYTF. The DNA of the CDR3 is TGTGCCAGCAGCTCCACGACAGGGAACAACTATGGCTACACCTTC. The whole variable domain, filled in from reference TRBV5-4 and TRBJ1-2, reads ETGVTQSPTHLIKTRGQQVTLRCSSQSGHNTVSWYQQALGQGPQFIFQYYREEENGRGNFPPRFSGLQFPNYSSELNVNALELDDSALYLCASSSTTGNNYGYTFGSGTRLTVV.

The genes are TRBV4-3 and TRBJ2-7; TRBD1 matches 7 bases. The CDR3 loop spans 16 amino acids. With V trimmed by 3 bases and J by 1 base, 9 bases remained unmatched. Germline V gene data show CDR1 as LGHNA and CDR2 as YSLEER. CDR3 loop: CASSQDTTGSSYEQYF. In DNA, the CDR3 is TGCGCCAGCAGCCAGGATACGACAGGGTCATCCTACGAGCAGTACTTC.

The gene calls are TRBV6-5 and TRBJ1-6, with 7 bases lining up with TRBD1. Germline assignment: CDR1 MNHEY and CDR2 SVGAGI. V gave up 9 bases and J gave up 7 bases; unmatched junction bases: 3. The CDR3 has 12 amino acids. DNA for the CDR3: TGTGCCAGTACAGGGGACAATTCACCCCTCCACTTT. Amino acid sequence: CASTGDNSPLHF.

This CDR3 is CASSENGRGGSPLHF. CDR3 sequence (DNA): TGTGCCAGCAGTGAGAATGGCAGGGGTGGCTCACCCCTCCACTTT. This chain links TRBV2 with TRBJ1-6; a weak D match, TRBD1 (6 bases). V was pared by 3 bases and J by 10 bases, with 16 bases between. CDR1 is SNHLY and CDR2 is FYNNEI in the germline V gene. CDR3 length: 15 residues.

The chain uses TRBV28 and TRBJ2-1, with D maybe TRBD2 (6 bases). V was shortened by 0 bases and J by 5 bases, with 11 bases between the two germline ends. CDR1 and CDR2 (germline): MDHEN, SYDVKM. The CDR3 spans 15 residues. The CDR3 reads CASSLWSGLNNEQFF. The CDR3 bases are TGTGCCAGCAGTTTATGGTCGGGACTGAACAATGAGCAGTTCTTC.

This clone has more than one count but fewer than ten. The DNA of the CDR3 is TGTGCCAGTAGTATTTCCGGCGGGCCAGAAGCTTTCTTT. It translates to CASSISGGPEAFF. This sequence joins TRBV19 and TRBJ1-1; the D is unclear. Trimming shortened V by 3 bases and J by 8 bases, and 13 bases separated the two germline ends. The CDR3 runs to 13 residues. Germline-derived CDR1 and CDR2 are LNHDA and SQIVND (reference sequence).

The V and J genes are TRBV7-2 and TRBJ1-1, with D possibly TRBD1 on 6 matching bases. The CDR3 extends over 15 amino acids. Germline assignment: CDR1 SGHTA and CDR2 FQGNSA. V was pared by 1 base and J by 4 bases, with 13 bases between. The CDR3 here is CASSLEWGRSTEAFF. CDR3 nucleotides: TGTGCCAGCAGCTTAGAGTGGGGGCGGAGCACTGAAGCTTTCTTT. The full variable domain, with the rest looked up from reference TRBV7-2 and TRBJ1-1, is GAGVSQSPSNKVTEKGKDVELRCDPISGHTALYWYRQSLGQGLEFLIYFQGNSAPDKSGLPSDRFSAERTGGSVSTLTIQRTQQEDSAVYLCASSLEWGRSTEAFFGQGTRLTVV.

Remarks on this clone: The sample carries other DNA sequences with the same CDR3. The chain recombines TRBV6-6 with TRBJ2-1; no definite D call. The CDR3 spans 11 residues. V was trimmed by 5 bases and J by 4 bases, leaving 3 bases between them. Germline assignment: CDR1 MNHNY and CDR2 SVGAGI (reference sequence). In DNA, the CDR3 is TGTGCCAGCAGTCCATACAATGAGCAGTTCTTC. This sequence encodes CASSPYNEQFF.

J is TRBJ1-5 and V is TRBV4-2; 10 positions match TRBD1. Germline V gene lookup returns CDR1 LGHNA and CDR2 YNFKEQ. After removal of 5 bases from V and 4 bases from J, the junction contained 8 bases not matched to a gene. This CDR3 contains 16 residues. In DNA, the CDR3 is TGTGCCAGCAGCTCCACCGGGACAGGGGATAATCAGCCCCAGCATTTT. Its translation: CASSSTGTGDNQPQHF.

The V gene is TRBV10-3, the J gene TRBJ1-1; D unclear. CDR1 is ENHRY and CDR2 is SYGVKD in the germline V gene. V lost 3 bases and J lost 5, with 10 bases in between. The CDR3 contains 13 residues. The CDR3 DNA reads TGTGCCATCAGTGACCCGCGGGGTACTGAAGCTTTCTTT. It translates to CAISDPRGTEAFF.

This clone was recorded once. At one of its ends the junction is not consistent with the germline gene, which may arise from a read error. The V and J genes are TRBV7-7 and TRBJ2-5; D remains ambiguous. The CDR3 has 15 residues. Per the germline V gene, CDR1 is SSHAT and CDR2 is FNYEAQ (reference sequence). The CDR3 region is CASSLSPTTRETQYF. DNA of the CDR3: TGTGCTAGCAGCTTAAGTCCGACAACCCGGGAGACCCAGTACTTC.

CDR3 nucleotides: TGTGCCAGCAGTCTATACCCGGGACTAGCGGACCAAGAGACCCAGTACTTC. This translates into CASSLYPGLADQETQYF. This chain uses TRBV27 with TRBJ2-5; 11 bases fit TRBD2. Germline values: CDR1 MNHEY, CDR2 SMNVEV (reference sequence). The CDR3 contains 17 residues. The V gene end was trimmed by 5 bases and the J gene end by 0 bases; junction bases not matched to a gene: 8.

This chain connects TRBV9 to TRBJ2-3; 9 positions match TRBD2. The germline V gene encodes CDR1 SGDLS and CDR2 YYNGEE. Trimming took 1 base from V and 4 from J; bases not matched to a gene: 7. There are 16 residues in the CDR3. CDR3 region: CASSVFSGSAADTQYF. CDR3 nucleotide sequence: TGTGCCAGCAGCGTATTTAGCGGGAGTGCCGCAGATACGCAGTATTTT.

The chain is built from TRBV27 and TRBJ1-1; D gene unclear. Between the trimmed V and J ends, which lost 4 bases and 0 bases, there was a span of 12 bases. The germline V gene has CDR1 MNHEY and CDR2 SMNVEV (reference sequence). This CDR3 has 15 residues. CDR3 coding DNA: TGTGCCAGCAGTTCCGGACGGAGCATGAACACTGAAGCTTTCTTT. As protein: CASSSGRSMNTEAFF.

This chain joins TRBV6-6 and TRBJ1-2; maybe TRBD1 (5 bases). Trimming left V 7 bases short and J 4 bases short, with 13 bases between. The CDR3 is 13 residues long. Germline values: CDR1 MNHNY, CDR2 SVGAGI (reference sequence). Here the CDR3 reads CASTSGGTYGYTF. The DNA for the CDR3 is TGTGCCAGCACCTCCGGGGGGACCTATGGCTACACCTTC.

This clone was seen only once. The chain joins TRBV18 to TRBJ2-3; 7 bases agree with TRBD1. The V gene's germline CDR1 is KGHSH and CDR2 LQKENI. This CDR3 is built from 12 residues. Trimming removed 8 bases from V and 8 bases from J; junction bases left unmatched: 7. DNA for the CDR3: TGTGCCAGCGATGAGGGGGCCGGTACGCAGTATTTT. Its translation: CASDEGAGTQYF.

The CDR3 is CASSSDRGLGNEQFF. CDR3 coding DNA: TGTGCCAGCAGCTCAGACAGGGGGCTGGGCAATGAGCAGTTCTTC. The chain combines TRBV7-9 with TRBJ2-1; 10 nucleotides line up with TRBD1. The trim removed 4 bases at V and 6 bases at J, leaving 6 bases unmatched. Germline CDR1 is SEHNR and CDR2 is FQNEAQ (reference sequence). This CDR3 has 15 residues.

V gene TRBV2 combines with J gene TRBJ2-2, with a weak D call TRBD1 (6 bases). V was cut by 8 bases and J by 3 bases, with 22 bases left in between. The CDR3 contains 17 residues. Per the germline V gene, CDR1 is SNHLY and CDR2 is FYNNEI. This chain's CDR3 is CASVGAEGLVYTGELFF. CDR3 nucleotides: TGTGCCAGCGTGGGGGCCGAGGGGCTTGTGTACACCGGGGAGCTGTTTTTT.

This chain joins TRBV9 and TRBJ1-4, with D perhaps TRBD1 (6 bases). V lost 0 bases to trimming and J lost 0 bases, with 15 bases between them. The CDR3 runs to 18 residues. CDR1 SGDLS and CDR2 YYNGEE come from the germline V gene. CDR3 nucleotides: TGTGCCAGCAGCGTAGGGGTCAGGGGAAGTGCAACTAATGAAAAACTGTTTTTT. Protein sequence: CASSVGVRGSATNEKLFF.

The rearrangement links TRBV5-1 to TRBJ2-1; TRBD2 agrees at 11 bases. Losses at the gene ends were 2 bases for V and 5 bases for J; bases not matched to a gene: 3. There are 15 residues in the CDR3. CDR1 and CDR2 from the germline V gene are SGHRS and YFSETQ. CDR3 loop: CASSFPLAGDNEQFF. CDR3 in DNA: TGCGCCAGCAGCTTTCCACTAGCGGGGGACAATGAGCAGTTCTTC. The variable domain in full, completed from reference TRBV5-1 and TRBJ2-1, reads KAGVTQTPRYLIKTRGQQVTLSCSPISGHRSVSWYQQTPGQGLQFLFEYFSETQRNKGNFPGRFSGRQFSNSRSEMNVSTLELGDSALYLCASSFPLAGDNEQFFGPGTRLTVL.

The V gene is TRBV9, the J gene TRBJ2-1, with 10 bases lining up with TRBD2. The CDR3 has 15 amino acids. After removal of 5 bases from V and 0 bases from J, the junction contained 2 bases not matched to a gene. CDR1 SGDLS and CDR2 YYNGEE come from the germline V gene. The CDR3 here is CASSPSGSSYNEQFF. The CDR3, as DNA: TGTGCCAGCAGTCCTAGCGGGAGCTCCTACAATGAGCAGTTCTTC.

This chain uses TRBV4-3 with TRBJ1-2; possibly TRBD1 for D (6 bases). V lost 0 bases to trimming and J lost 4 bases, with 15 bases between them. CDR1 LGHNA and CDR2 YSLEER come from the germline V gene. The CDR3 loop spans 16 amino acids. CDR3 sequence (DNA): TGCGCCAGCAGCCAAGAACAGGGCCTTTCCCTCTATGGCTACACCTTC. Residues: CASSQEQGLSLYGYTF.

This chain connects TRBV21-1 to TRBJ2-6. TRBV21-1 is a pseudogene segment. CDR3 size: 13 residues. CDR3 in DNA: TGTGCCAGCAGGTTCTCTGGGGCCAACGTCCTGACTTTC. This gives the protein CASRFSGANVLTF.

This chain links TRBV7-3 with TRBJ2-2; no clear D. Germline assignment: CDR1 SGHTA and CDR2 FQGTGA. Trimming shortened V by 1 base and J by 0 bases, and 15 bases separated the two germline ends. The CDR3 consists of 18 residues. The CDR3 is CASSLRAGLGTNTGELFF. The CDR3 nucleotides are TGTGCCAGCAGCTTAAGGGCTGGGTTGGGGACGAACACCGGGGAGCTGTTTTTT. Supplemented by reference TRBV7-3 and TRBJ2-2, the full variable domain reads GAGVSQTPSNKVTEKGKYVELRCDPISGHTALYWYRQSLGQGPEFLIYFQGTGAADDSGLPNDRFFAVRPEGSVSTLKIQRTERGDSAVYLCASSLRAGLGTNTGELFFGEGSRLTVL.